These T cell receptor beta chains were read from a single sample in a study of OX40 agonist ivuxolimab in advanced cancers. The method was immunoSEQ multiplex PCR; TCRdb's version includes in-frame clones alone and lacks a portion of them. The table lists more than 7,000 clones, over 60% of them singletons. Sequenced material: CD4+ or CD8+ T cells sorted from blood, taken in a trial of the OX40 agonist ivuxolimab. The receptors were gathered from an adult with an advanced solid tumor such as melanoma, head and neck, liver or kidney cancer. CDR3s include the opening cysteine and the closing phenylalanine or tryptophan. The order of the fields is J gene, clone size, V gene, D gene, CDR3 DNA, CDR3 protein. D genes are given only for firm matches. Clone size, where shown, is once, few, many, or a class for clones that have expanded.

j_gene: TRBJ1-5
abundance: NA
v_gene: TRBV6-5
d_gene: TRBD1
CDR3nt: TGTGCCAGCAGTTTCCGGGACAGGGAAGGCCAGCCCCAGCATTTT
CDR3aa: CASSFRDREGQPQHF

j_gene: TRBJ2-1
abundance: NA
v_gene: TRBV4-1
d_gene: NA
CDR3nt: TGCGCCAGCAGCCAAGGGTGGCCCTCCTACAATGAGCAGTTCTTC
CDR3aa: CASSQGWPSYNEQFF

j_gene: TRBJ1-5
abundance: NA
v_gene: TRBV6-5
d_gene: NA
CDR3nt: TGTGCCAGCAGGAGGACGGGACGCAATCAGCCCCAGCATTTT
CDR3aa: CASRRTGRNQPQHF

j_gene: TRBJ2-4
abundance: NA
v_gene: TRBV4-1
d_gene: NA
CDR3nt: TGCGCCAGCAGCCAAGATACTGGGGCTATAGCGATAGCCAAAAACATTCAGTACTTC
CDR3aa: CASSQDTGAIAIAKNIQYF

j_gene: TRBJ1-3
abundance: NA
v_gene: TRBV15
d_gene: NA
CDR3nt: TGTGCCACCAGCACGCGACAGGCCTCTGGAAACACCATATATTTT
CDR3aa: CATSTRQASGNTIYF

j_gene: TRBJ1-1
abundance: NA
v_gene: TRBV6-5
d_gene: NA
CDR3nt: TGTGCCAGCAGAGACGACAGTCCAGAAGCTTTCTTT
CDR3aa: CASRDDSPEAFF

j_gene: TRBJ2-7
abundance: few
v_gene: TRBV6-1
d_gene: TRBD2
CDR3nt: TGTGCCAGCAGTGACTTGGCGGGAGACCCCTCCTACGAGCAGTACTTC
CDR3aa: CASSDLAGDPSYEQYF

j_gene: TRBJ2-5
abundance: NA
v_gene: TRBV7-9
d_gene: NA
CDR3nt: TGTGCCAGCAGCTTAAGCGTAGAGGAGACCCAGTACTTC
CDR3aa: CASSLSVEETQYF

j_gene: TRBJ2-7
abundance: NA
v_gene: TRBV4-2
d_gene: NA
CDR3nt: TGTGCCAGCAGCCAGGCTGGTTACGAGCAGTACTTC
CDR3aa: CASSQAGYEQYF

j_gene: TRBJ1-1
abundance: NA
v_gene: TRBV5-4
d_gene: NA
CDR3nt: TGTGCCAGCAGCTTGGGCCAAAGGAGGGAAGCTTTCTTT
CDR3aa: CASSLGQRREAFF

j_gene: TRBJ2-7
abundance: NA
v_gene: TRBV2
d_gene: TRBD2
CDR3nt: TGTGCCAGCAGTGAAAGAGGGAGGGCCTACGAGCAGTACTTC
CDR3aa: CASSERGRAYEQYF

j_gene: TRBJ2-5
abundance: few
v_gene: TRBV7-7
d_gene: TRBD2
CDR3nt: TGTGCCAGCAGCTCCTCCCCGGCAGGACTAGCGGGAGGAGTAGCCCAAGAGACCCAGTACTTC
CDR3aa: CASSSSPAGLAGGVAQETQYF

j_gene: TRBJ2-3
abundance: once
v_gene: TRBV15
d_gene: NA
CDR3nt: TGTGCCACCAGCCTGGAGGTACAAGATACGCAGTATTTT
CDR3aa: CATSLEVQDTQYF

j_gene: TRBJ2-3
abundance: few
v_gene: TRBV6-4
d_gene: NA
CDR3nt: TGTGCCAGCAGTGACTCGGACACAGATACGCAGTATTTT
CDR3aa: CASSDSDTDTQYF

j_gene: TRBJ2-2
abundance: few
v_gene: TRBV5-6
d_gene: NA
CDR3nt: TGTGCCAGCAGCTTGGGTCCGGAGCTGTTTTTT
CDR3aa: CASSLGPELFF

j_gene: TRBJ2-7
abundance: NA
v_gene: TRBV7-9
d_gene: NA
CDR3nt: TGTGCCAGCAGCTTAAGTCAGGGGTGGTCCTACGAGCAGTACTTC
CDR3aa: CASSLSQGWSYEQYF

j_gene: TRBJ2-1
abundance: NA
v_gene: TRBV6-5
d_gene: NA
CDR3nt: TGTGCCAGCAGTCGGGACTCGAGCTCCTACAATGAGCAGTTCTTC
CDR3aa: CASSRDSSSYNEQFF

j_gene: TRBJ2-1
abundance: NA
v_gene: TRBV7-6
d_gene: TRBD2
CDR3nt: TGTGCCAGCAGCTTGGGACTAGCGGGAGGTCCCTCCTACAATGAGCAGTTCTTC
CDR3aa: CASSLGLAGGPSYNEQFF

j_gene: TRBJ2-5
abundance: many
v_gene: TRBV30
d_gene: NA
CDR3nt: TGTGCCTGGAGTGTACCCGACACATCCAGAGAGACCCAGTACTTC
CDR3aa: CAWSVPDTSRETQYF

j_gene: TRBJ1-2
abundance: NA
v_gene: TRBV13
d_gene: NA
CDR3nt: TGTGCCAGCAGCTTAGGGCAGGGCGTAAACTATGGCTACACCTTC
CDR3aa: CASSLGQGVNYGYTF

j_gene: TRBJ1-6
abundance: NA
v_gene: TRBV6-5
d_gene: NA
CDR3nt: TGTGCCAGCAGCCCCGGACGGCTTAATTCACCCCTCCACTTT
CDR3aa: CASSPGRLNSPLHF

j_gene: TRBJ1-5
abundance: NA
v_gene: TRBV28
d_gene: NA
CDR3nt: TGTGCCAGCAGCACGTGGGGGAGCCAGCCCCAGCATTTT
CDR3aa: CASSTWGSQPQHF

j_gene: TRBJ2-7
abundance: NA
v_gene: TRBV18
d_gene: TRBD1
CDR3nt: TGTGCCAGCTCACCACCCCAACAGGGGGCACCCCCCTACGAGCAGTACTTC
CDR3aa: CASSPPQQGAPPYEQYF

j_gene: TRBJ2-1
abundance: few
v_gene: TRBV13
d_gene: TRBD2
CDR3nt: TGTGCCAGCAGCGCCCCGGGGAGCGGGAGTCGTGAGCAGTTCTTC
CDR3aa: CASSAPGSGSREQFF

j_gene: TRBJ1-6
abundance: NA
v_gene: TRBV27
d_gene: NA
CDR3nt: TGTGCCAGCAGTTTGGGCTGGTCACCCCTCCACTTT
CDR3aa: CASSLGWSPLHF

j_gene: TRBJ1-1
abundance: NA
v_gene: TRBV21-1
d_gene: NA
CDR3nt: TGTGCCAGCAGCAAACCAACTAGGGGCGGCACTGAAGCTTTCTTT
CDR3aa: CASSKPTRGGTEAFF

j_gene: TRBJ2-4
abundance: few
v_gene: TRBV28
d_gene: NA
CDR3nt: TGTGCCAGCAGTTCGCCACTGATGACTGCCAAAAACATTCAGTACTTC
CDR3aa: CASSSPLMTAKNIQYF

j_gene: TRBJ2-1
abundance: NA
v_gene: TRBV6-4
d_gene: TRBD2
CDR3nt: TGTGCCAGCAGTGACTCTAGCGGGAGCTACAATGAGCAGTTCTTC
CDR3aa: CASSDSSGSYNEQFF

j_gene: TRBJ2-7
abundance: once
v_gene: TRBV29-1
d_gene: TRBD1
CDR3nt: TGCAGCGTTGCCGGACAGGGGTTCGAGCAGTACTTC
CDR3aa: CSVAGQGFEQYF

j_gene: TRBJ2-7
abundance: NA
v_gene: TRBV6-1
d_gene: NA
CDR3nt: TGTGCCAGCAGTGAAGGGACTACGTCCTACGAGCAGTACTTC
CDR3aa: CASSEGTTSYEQYF

j_gene: TRBJ2-5
abundance: medium-sized
v_gene: TRBV4-1
d_gene: NA
CDR3nt: TGCGCCAGCAGCCAAGGACAGGTCCAAGAGACCCAGTACTTC
CDR3aa: CASSQGQVQETQYF

j_gene: TRBJ2-7
abundance: NA
v_gene: TRBV4-2
d_gene: NA
CDR3nt: TGTGCCAGCAGCCAAGGTCTGTGGGAGCTAAGCTCCTACGAGCAGTACTTC
CDR3aa: CASSQGLWELSSYEQYF

j_gene: TRBJ1-1
abundance: NA
v_gene: TRBV5-8
d_gene: NA
CDR3nt: TGTGCCAGCAGCTTGGTAGGGGGGAACACTGAAGCTTTCTTT
CDR3aa: CASSLVGGNTEAFF

j_gene: TRBJ1-2
abundance: large
v_gene: TRBV19
d_gene: NA
CDR3nt: TGTGCCAGTAGTACGGGGATCCTCTATGGCTACACCTTC
CDR3aa: CASSTGILYGYTF

j_gene: TRBJ2-5
abundance: NA
v_gene: TRBV7-9
d_gene: NA
CDR3nt: TGTGCCAGCAGCTTTGATGGGCTTAGCGGAGACGGGGAGACCCAGTACTTC
CDR3aa: CASSFDGLSGDGETQYF

j_gene: TRBJ1-5
abundance: once
v_gene: TRBV27
d_gene: NA
CDR3nt: TGTGCCAGCAGTTTGGGTGAGAATGGGAGCAATCAGCCCCAGCATTTT
CDR3aa: CASSLGENGSNQPQHF

j_gene: TRBJ1-1
abundance: NA
v_gene: TRBV19
d_gene: NA
CDR3nt: TGTGCCAGTAGTATAGATCAAGGGGCGAACACTGAAGCTTTCTTT
CDR3aa: CASSIDQGANTEAFF

j_gene: TRBJ1-1
abundance: large
v_gene: TRBV5-1
d_gene: NA
CDR3nt: TGCGCCAGCAGCGACGATTTTAGGGGGAACACTGAAGCTTTCTTT
CDR3aa: CASSDDFRGNTEAFF

j_gene: TRBJ2-5
abundance: NA
v_gene: TRBV15
d_gene: NA
CDR3nt: TGTGCCACCAGCACGAATGACGGCCAAGAGACCCAGTACTTC
CDR3aa: CATSTNDGQETQYF

j_gene: TRBJ2-7
abundance: NA
v_gene: TRBV19
d_gene: TRBD1
CDR3nt: TGTGCCAGTAGTCAAAGTGGGCTCGGGACAGGGTTTTACGAGCAGTACTTC
CDR3aa: CASSQSGLGTGFYEQYF

j_gene: TRBJ1-4
abundance: once
v_gene: TRBV27
d_gene: TRBD1
CDR3nt: TGTGCCAGCAGTAGAACAGGGGACCCGACAACTAATGAAAAACTGTTTTTT
CDR3aa: CASSRTGDPTTNEKLFF

j_gene: TRBJ1-5
abundance: NA
v_gene: TRBV19
d_gene: NA
CDR3nt: TGTGCCAGTAGTATCCTAGGGGATCAGCCCCAGCATTTT
CDR3aa: CASSILGDQPQHF

j_gene: TRBJ1-2
abundance: NA
v_gene: TRBV6-4
d_gene: TRBD1
CDR3nt: TGTGCCAGCAGTGAAGAGGGGGCAGGGGGCTATGGCTACACCTTC
CDR3aa: CASSEEGAGGYGYTF

j_gene: TRBJ2-2
abundance: medium-sized
v_gene: TRBV6-4
d_gene: TRBD2
CDR3nt: TGTGCCAGCAGTGCCGGGACTAGCGACACCGGGGAGCTGTTTTTT
CDR3aa: CASSAGTSDTGELFF

j_gene: TRBJ2-1
abundance: NA
v_gene: TRBV25-1
d_gene: TRBD1
CDR3nt: TGTGCCAGCAGTGTTCAGGGGGCCAACAATGAGCAGTTCTTC
CDR3aa: CASSVQGANNEQFF

j_gene: TRBJ2-3
abundance: medium-sized
v_gene: TRBV7-9
d_gene: NA
CDR3nt: TGTGCCAGCAGCGAGGGTGGGACAGATACGCAGTATTTT
CDR3aa: CASSEGGTDTQYF

j_gene: TRBJ1-1
abundance: NA
v_gene: TRBV7-8
d_gene: TRBD1
CDR3nt: TGTGCCAGCAGCCTTGGGACAGGGACTGAAGCTTTCTTT
CDR3aa: CASSLGTGTEAFF

j_gene: TRBJ2-5
abundance: few
v_gene: TRBV7-9
d_gene: TRBD1
CDR3nt: TGTGCCAGCAGCCCCCGGACAGGGTCGTTAGACCAAGAGACCCAGTACTTC
CDR3aa: CASSPRTGSLDQETQYF

j_gene: TRBJ2-7
abundance: NA
v_gene: TRBV2
d_gene: TRBD1
CDR3nt: TGTGCCAGCAGTCGGACAGGGAATGGAGAATACGAGCAGTACTTC
CDR3aa: CASSRTGNGEYEQYF

j_gene: TRBJ2-7
abundance: NA
v_gene: TRBV5-6
d_gene: NA
CDR3nt: TGTGCCAGCAGCCTGGGAGGGGGGGTCGGCGAGCAGTACTTC
CDR3aa: CASSLGGGVGEQYF

j_gene: TRBJ2-3
abundance: NA
v_gene: TRBV7-9
d_gene: NA
CDR3nt: TGTGCCAGCAGCTTAATTGCGGGTACGGATACGCAGTATTTT
CDR3aa: CASSLIAGTDTQYF

j_gene: TRBJ2-3
abundance: NA
v_gene: TRBV19
d_gene: TRBD1
CDR3nt: TGTGCCAGTAGTATCGGACAGGGGGCAGATACGCAGTATTTT
CDR3aa: CASSIGQGADTQYF

j_gene: TRBJ2-2
abundance: NA
v_gene: TRBV28
d_gene: TRBD2
CDR3nt: TGTGCCAGCAGATCAGGTTTCCTAGCGGTGAACACCGGGGAGCTGTTTTTT
CDR3aa: CASRSGFLAVNTGELFF

j_gene: TRBJ2-7
abundance: NA
v_gene: TRBV30
d_gene: NA
CDR3nt: TGTTCTGTAGGGGGTTGGAACGAGCAGTACTTC
CDR3aa: CSVGGWNEQYF

j_gene: TRBJ2-2
abundance: NA
v_gene: TRBV9
d_gene: TRBD1
CDR3nt: TGTGCCAGCAGCCCAGGGACAGGGAACACCGGGGAGCTGTTTTTT
CDR3aa: CASSPGTGNTGELFF

j_gene: TRBJ2-2
abundance: NA
v_gene: TRBV6-1
d_gene: NA
CDR3nt: TGTGCCAGCAGTGCTAGCGACACCGGGGAGCTGTTTTTT
CDR3aa: CASSASDTGELFF

j_gene: TRBJ2-4
abundance: few
v_gene: TRBV9
d_gene: NA
CDR3nt: TGTGCCAGCAGCGCCCTTCCCGGAAACATTCAGTACTTC
CDR3aa: CASSALPGNIQYF

j_gene: TRBJ2-3
abundance: NA
v_gene: TRBV4-1
d_gene: TRBD2
CDR3nt: TGCGCCAGCAGCCATGTGGGACTAGCCATTACAGATACGCAGTATTTT
CDR3aa: CASSHVGLAITDTQYF

j_gene: TRBJ2-7
abundance: NA
v_gene: TRBV6-1
d_gene: NA
CDR3nt: TGTGCCAGCAGGCCCTCTAGCGTAACCTACGAGCAGTACTTC
CDR3aa: CASRPSSVTYEQYF